Listed here is a single T cell receptor beta chain. The antigen remains undetermined. Generated by immunoSEQ multiplex PCR, the TCRdb table keeps only in-frame clones and is missing some. The data hold around 170,000 clones, with about 87% observed a single time. These data belong to a study of radiation and T cells in renal cell carcinoma. Study-wide results and limits: No pretreatment tumor biopsies were available for baseline clonotypes.

Germline-derived CDR1 and CDR2 are SGHRS and YFSETQ. The CDR3 totals 15 residues. V was pared by 4 bases and J by 3 bases, with 16 bases between. Time point in this sample: blood 4 weeks post-SBRT, at nephrectomy. Treatment indicated: 15 Gy SBRT to primary tumor, nephrectomy 4 weeks later. V gene TRBV5-1 combines with J gene TRBJ1-2; possibly TRBD1 for D (5 bases). The sample here was blood, taken from a patient whose treatment included radiotherapy and nephrectomy. This receptor was obtained from a woman aged 45 to 65 with renal cell carcinoma. The CDR3 sequence: CASSPVIARDYGYTF. CDR3 nucleotides: TGCGCCAGCAGCCCAGTTATCGCCAGGGACTATGGCTACACCTTC.